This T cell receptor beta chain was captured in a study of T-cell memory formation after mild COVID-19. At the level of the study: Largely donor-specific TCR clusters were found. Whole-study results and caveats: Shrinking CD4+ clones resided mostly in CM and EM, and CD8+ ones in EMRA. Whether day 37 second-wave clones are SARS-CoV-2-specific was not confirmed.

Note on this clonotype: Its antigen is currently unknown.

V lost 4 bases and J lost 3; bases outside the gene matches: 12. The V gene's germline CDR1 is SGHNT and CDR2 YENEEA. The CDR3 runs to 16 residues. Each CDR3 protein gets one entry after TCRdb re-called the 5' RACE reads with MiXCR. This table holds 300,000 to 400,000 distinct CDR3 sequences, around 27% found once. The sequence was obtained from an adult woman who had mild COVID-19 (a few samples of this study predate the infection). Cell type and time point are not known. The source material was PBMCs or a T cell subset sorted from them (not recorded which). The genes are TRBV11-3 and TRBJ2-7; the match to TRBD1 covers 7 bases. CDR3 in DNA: TGTGCCAGCAGCTCCGCCTCGACAGGGAAGGTCTACGAGCAGTACTTC. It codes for CASSSASTGKVYEQYF.